This T cell receptor (beta chain) derives from a study of blood T cell repertoires in COVID-19. Study as a whole: Acute-phase and convalescent COVID-19 samples originated in the United States, Italy and Spain. PBMCs, B-cell-depleted T cells, or T cells were the source of the cDNA or gDNA that made up the material.

Per the study methods: Amplification of reference gene primers was used by the study to estimate nucleated cell counts. This table comes from immunoSEQ multiplex PCR, and its TCRdb copy is limited to in-frame clones, with some not included. That table is the source of V, J and clone size, and D and trimming were worked out from the DNA. Among under 400,000 clones listed, around 90% were seen once. Germline loops: CDR1 SEHNR, CDR2 FQNEAQ (reference sequence). The length of the CDR3 is 17 residues. The V end lost 5 bases, the J end lost 6 bases, and 20 bases lay between the germline ends. This clone has just one count.

The source is a man younger than 35 with active or convalescent COVID-19. The rearrangement joins TRBV7-9 to TRBJ1-6; D unresolved. Sample: peripheral blood. CDR3 in DNA: TGTGCCAGCAGCCCACTCCTCGATAACCCAAGTAATTCACCCCTCCACTTT. Protein product: CASSPLLDNPSNSPLHF.